This is a list of T cell receptor beta chains from one sample in a study of cytomegalovirus exposure and HLA in healthy donors. Some clones are missing from TCRdb's copy, which holds only in-frame ones; the method was immunoSEQ multiplex PCR. This table has around 240,000 clones, about 80% appearing once. Sequencing was done on a sample of PBMCs. These receptors came from a woman aged 35 to 49 in good health and CMV-seropositive. Both conserved end residues are part of each CDR3. The order of the fields is clone size, D gene, V gene, J gene, CDR3 protein, CDR3 DNA. A D gene is named only where the DNA matches it firmly. Size tells how often a clone was seen (once, few, many) or the class of an expanded clone, and some rows leave it out.

few	TRBD2	TRBV7-2	TRBJ2-1	CASSLAGGRAYNEQFF	TGTGCCAGCAGCTTAGCGGGGGGGAGGGCCTACAATGAGCAGTTCTTC
-	TRBD2	TRBV2	TRBJ2-3	CASSVGAGGFGTDTQYF	TGTGCCAGCAGTGTGGGAGCGGGAGGTTTCGGCACAGATACGCAGTATTTT
-	TRBD2	TRBV10-2	TRBJ2-5	CASSPSGRGQETQYF	TGCGCCAGCAGCCCGAGCGGGAGGGGCCAAGAGACCCAGTACTTC
-	TRBD1	TRBV6-1	TRBJ1-6	CASRDRINSPLHF	TGTGCCAGCAGGGACAGGATTAATTCACCCCTCCACTTT
-	-	TRBV18	TRBJ1-2	CASSLGDGANYGYTF	TGTGCCAGCTCACTGGGCGACGGGGCTAACTATGGCTACACCTTC
-	-	TRBV30	TRBJ1-3	CAWTKGYGSTIYF	TGTGCCTGGACCAAGGGGTACGGAAGCACCATATATTTT
-	TRBD1	TRBV6-6	TRBJ1-2	CASSTGEGYGYTF	TGTGCCAGCAGTACAGGGGAAGGCTATGGCTACACCTTC
-	-	TRBV7-2	TRBJ1-1	CASSLVSLREAFF	TGTGCCAGCAGCTTAGTAAGTCTCAGGGAAGCTTTCTTT
once	-	TRBV5-4	TRBJ1-2	CAGSLARTYGYTF	TGTGCCGGCAGCTTGGCCAGAACCTATGGCTACACCTTC
-	TRBD1	TRBV4-2	TRBJ2-5	CASSQDERGTGGVRETQYF	TGTGCCAGCAGCCAAGATGAAAGGGGGACAGGGGGCGTCAGGGAGACCCAGTACTTC
-	-	TRBV7-3	TRBJ2-7	CASSLPQTARQYEQYF	TGTGCCAGCAGCCTTCCCCAGACAGCCAGACAGTACGAGCAGTACTTC
-	TRBD1	TRBV7-8	TRBJ2-1	CASSPSSFTGANEQFF	TGTGCCAGCAGCCCAAGCTCCTTCACAGGGGCCAATGAGCAGTTCTTC
-	TRBD1	TRBV6-5	TRBJ1-1	CASRRDRGRTEAFF	TGTGCCAGCAGGCGGGACAGGGGGCGCACTGAAGCTTTCTTT
-	TRBD2	TRBV7-2	TRBJ2-3	CASRGEGDTQYF	TGTGCCAGCAGAGGGGAGGGAGATACGCAGTATTTT
-	TRBD1	TRBV5-4	TRBJ1-2	CASSSGQGPIFYTF	TGTGCCAGCAGCTCAGGACAGGGCCCTATTTTTTACACCTTC
-	-	TRBV4-3	TRBJ2-2	CASSRQGTNTGELFF	TGCGCCAGCAGCCGCCAGGGGACCAACACCGGGGAGCTGTTTTTT
-	TRBD1	TRBV9	TRBJ1-1	CASSAGQGVTEAFF	TGTGCCAGCAGCGCGGGACAGGGAGTCACTGAAGCTTTCTTT
few	-	TRBV11-2	TRBJ1-1	CASSLAGGVAFF	TGTGCCAGCAGCTTAGCGGGAGGGGTAGCTTTCTTT
-	TRBD1	TRBV6-5	TRBJ2-7	CASSKTGTASYEQYF	TGTGCCAGCAGTAAGACCGGGACAGCCTCCTACGAGCAGTACTTC
-	TRBD2	TRBV4-3	TRBJ2-5	CASSPGLGEGTQYF	TGCGCCAGCAGCCCCGGACTCGGGGAGGGGACCCAGTACTTC
-	TRBD1	TRBV19	TRBJ1-5	CASSPGTGGFSNQPQHF	TGTGCCAGTAGTCCCGGGACAGGGGGCTTCAGCAATCAGCCCCAGCATTTT
-	TRBD1	TRBV5-1	TRBJ2-7	CASSWGQDAYEQYF	TGCGCCAGCAGCTGGGGACAGGACGCCTACGAGCAGTACTTC
-	TRBD1	TRBV4-1	TRBJ1-1	CASSRAGGTGNPEAFF	TGCGCCAGCAGCCGAGCCGGCGGGACAGGGAACCCTGAAGCTTTCTTT
-	-	TRBV13	TRBJ2-7	CASSSGRESSYEQYF	TGTGCCAGCAGCTCCGGTCGGGAAAGCTCCTACGAGCAGTACTTC
-	TRBD1	TRBV6-4	TRBJ1-2	CAGPGQVGGGYTF	TGTGCCGGACCGGGACAGGTGGGAGGGGGCTACACCTTC
-	TRBD2	TRBV5-1	TRBJ2-1	CASSFTSGRRNEQFF	TGCGCCAGCAGCTTCACTAGCGGGAGGCGGAATGAGCAGTTCTTC
-	TRBD2	TRBV15	TRBJ2-1	CATSRGGLADNEQFF	TGTGCCACCAGCAGAGGGGGACTAGCGGACAATGAGCAGTTCTTC
-	TRBD2	TRBV9	TRBJ2-1	CASSVGLAGYNEQFF	TGTGCCAGCAGCGTAGGCCTAGCGGGGTACAATGAGCAGTTCTTC
-	TRBD1	TRBV5-4	TRBJ1-1	CASSFGSGTGNTEAFF	TGTGCCAGCAGCTTCGGGTCTGGGACAGGGAACACTGAAGCTTTCTTT
-	-	TRBV7-2	TRBJ2-1	CASSPLGLQNEQFF	TGTGCCAGCAGCCCCCTTGGACTCCAAAATGAGCAGTTCTTC
-	-	TRBV6-5	TRBJ1-1	CASSYSHRGTEAFF	TGTGCCAGCAGTTACTCTCACCGTGGGACAGAAGCTTTCTTT
-	TRBD1	TRBV7-9	TRBJ1-2	CASSLTGGNYGYTF	TGTGCCAGCAGTTTGACAGGGGGTAACTATGGCTACACCTTC
-	-	TRBV7-9	TRBJ1-4	CASSWAGQANEKLFF	TGTGCCAGCAGCTGGGCGGGCCAAGCTAATGAAAAACTGTTTTTT
-	-	TRBV30	TRBJ2-5	CAWSGIRGETQYF	TGTGCCTGGAGCGGGATCCGAGGAGAGACCCAGTACTTC
-	-	TRBV2	TRBJ1-1	CASSAGSEAFF	TGTGCCAGCAGTGCGGGATCTGAAGCTTTCTTT
-	-	TRBV7-7	TRBJ1-5	CASSFHPRQVNSYSNQPQHF	TGTGCCAGCAGCTTTCACCCGAGACAGGTAAATTCCTATAGCAATCAGCCCCAGCATTTT
-	-	TRBV15	TRBJ1-1	CATSRAVSMNTEAFF	TGTGCCACCAGCAGAGCAGTTTCAATGAACACTGAAGCTTTCTTT
few	-	TRBV27	TRBJ1-2	CASSPGQGLYYGYTF	TGTGCCAGCAGCCCGGGCCAGGGCCTCTACTATGGCTACACCTTC
-	TRBD1	TRBV4-2	TRBJ1-5	CASSLDSDRHQPQHF	TGTGCCAGCAGCCTAGACTCGGACAGGCATCAGCCCCAGCATTTT
-	TRBD1	TRBV29-1	TRBJ1-2	CSVVDRPEGHGYTF	TGCAGCGTTGTGGACAGGCCTGAGGGACATGGCTACACCTTC
-	-	TRBV7-9	TRBJ1-5	CASSSSENYQPQHF	TGTGCCAGCAGCTCGAGTGAGAATTATCAGCCCCAGCATTTT
-	TRBD1	TRBV6-1	TRBJ1-3	CAISQGSSGNTIYF	TGTGCCATCTCACAGGGGAGTTCTGGAAACACCATATATTTT
-	TRBD1	TRBV9	TRBJ2-4	CASSVYGQGVTKNIQYF	TGTGCCAGCAGCGTATATGGACAGGGGGTAACCAAAAACATTCAGTACTTC
-	TRBD2	TRBV5-6	TRBJ2-3	CASSPGGRTSGTDTQYF	TGTGCCAGCAGCCCGGGGGGCCGGACTAGCGGCACAGATACGCAGTATTTT
-	-	TRBV6-5	TRBJ1-2	CASSYSPYEGYTF	TGTGCCAGCAGTTACTCCCCATATGAGGGCTACACCTTC
-	TRBD2	TRBV5-4	TRBJ2-2	CASSLDQRGKGGELFF	TGTGCCAGCAGCTTGGATCAGCGGGGAAAGGGCGGGGAGCTGTTTTTT
once	-	TRBV12-5	TRBJ1-2	CASGPREGEGGYTF	TGTGCTAGTGGTCCCCGGGAGGGGGAAGGCGGCTACACCTTC
-	-	TRBV12-5	TRBJ1-5	CASGLERRAGSNQPQHF	TGTGCTAGTGGTCTTGAGCGGAGGGCGGGCTCCAATCAGCCCCAGCATTTT
-	TRBD2	TRBV5-1	TRBJ2-1	CATRLGTNQDNEQFF	TGCGCCACCCGCTTGGGGACTAACCAAGACAATGAGCAGTTCTTC
-	-	TRBV7-2	TRBJ2-1	CASSLQLYNEQFF	TGTGCCAGCAGCTTACAACTGTACAATGAGCAGTTCTTC
-	-	TRBV23-1	TRBJ2-2	CASSQPPGGRGRSAGELFF	TGCGCCAGCAGTCAACCCCCGGGGGGCAGGGGGCGATCAGCCGGGGAGCTGTTTTTT
-	TRBD1	TRBV25-1	TRBJ1-1	CASSPWGTGTMNTEAFF	TGTGCCAGCAGCCCTTGGGGGACAGGGACAATGAACACTGAAGCTTTCTTT
-	TRBD1	TRBV10-3	TRBJ1-5	CATWTGVASNQPQHF	TGTGCCACATGGACAGGGGTCGCCAGCAATCAGCCCCAGCATTTT